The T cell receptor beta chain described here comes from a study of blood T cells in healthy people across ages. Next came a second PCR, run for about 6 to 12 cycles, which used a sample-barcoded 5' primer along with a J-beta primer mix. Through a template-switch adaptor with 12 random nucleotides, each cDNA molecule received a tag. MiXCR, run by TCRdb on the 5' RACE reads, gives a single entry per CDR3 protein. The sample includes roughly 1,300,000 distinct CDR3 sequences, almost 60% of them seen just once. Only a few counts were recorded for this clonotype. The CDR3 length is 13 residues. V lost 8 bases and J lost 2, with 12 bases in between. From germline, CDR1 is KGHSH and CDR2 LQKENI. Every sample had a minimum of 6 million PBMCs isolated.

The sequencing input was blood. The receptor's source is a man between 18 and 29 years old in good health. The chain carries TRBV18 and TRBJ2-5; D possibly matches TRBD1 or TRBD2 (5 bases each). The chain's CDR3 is CASSPGRQETQYF. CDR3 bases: TGTGCCAGCAGCCCGGGGCGGCAAGAGACCCAGTACTTC.